This is a list of T cell receptor beta chains from one sample in a study of cytomegalovirus exposure and HLA in healthy donors. TCRdb's table, derived via immunoSEQ multiplex PCR, lists solely in-frame clones and lacks some. The sample comprises 85,000 to 120,000 clones, more than 70% of which are singletons, and roughly 8.9% rests with the top ten. The sequencing sample was made of PBMCs. These receptors were taken from a male donor in good health and CMV-seropositive. The CDR3 runs from the conserved cysteine through the conserved F or W. D genes are given only for firm matches. For some rows the clone size is stated as once, few or many, or as a class when expanded; others skip it.

clone_size,cdr3_length,v_call,d_call,j_call,cdr3_aa,cdr3_nt
NA,16,TRBV7-2,TRBD2,TRBJ2-3,CASSLAGSSGTDTQYF,TGTGCCAGCAGCTTAGCGGGTTCTAGCGGAACAGATACGCAGTATTTT
NA,12,TRBV28,NA,TRBJ1-5,CASSFLNQPQHF,TGTGCCAGCAGTTTTCTCAATCAGCCCCAGCATTTT
NA,14,TRBV29-1,TRBD2,TRBJ2-1,CSVETSGGYNEQFF,TGCAGCGTGGAGACTAGCGGGGGGTACAATGAGCAGTTCTTC
NA,15,TRBV7-5,NA,TRBJ2-3,CARSLASRGGNTQYF,TGTGCCAGAAGCTTAGCGTCCCGGGGGGGTAATACGCAGTATTTT
NA,17,TRBV11-2,NA,TRBJ2-1,CASSLGRGGSLAVEQFF,TGTGCCAGCAGCTTAGGCCGAGGGGGTAGCTTGGCGGTTGAGCAGTTCTTC
NA,17,TRBV4-3,TRBD2,TRBJ2-1,CASSQTVLGGRAVEQFF,TGCGCCAGCAGCCAAACTGTTTTGGGCGGGAGGGCCGTTGAGCAGTTCTTC
few,17,TRBV11-2,TRBD2,TRBJ2-4,CASSPGLAGRSKNIQYF,TGTGCCAGCAGCCCGGGACTAGCGGGACGATCCAAAAACATTCAGTACTTC
NA,15,TRBV9,NA,TRBJ2-2,CASSVVPRDTGELFF,TGTGCCAGCAGCGTAGTACCGAGGGACACCGGGGAGCTGTTTTTT
NA,16,TRBV5-1,TRBD2,TRBJ2-5,CASSLAQTSGTETQYF,TGCGCCAGCAGCTTGGCCCAGACTAGCGGGACTGAGACCCAGTACTTC
NA,14,TRBV5-1,TRBD1,TRBJ2-7,CASSRGQGTYEQYF,TGCGCCAGCAGCCGGGGACAGGGTACCTACGAGCAGTACTTC
once,15,TRBV18,NA,TRBJ1-4,CASSPPSIRGEKLFF,TGTGCCAGCTCACCACCGAGCATAAGGGGTGAAAAACTGTTTTTT
NA,15,TRBV2,NA,TRBJ1-2,CASSPRGGTNYGYTF,TGTGCCAGCAGTCCTAGGGGGGGAACTAACTATGGCTACACCTTC
NA,15,TRBV9,TRBD2,TRBJ2-5,CASSPGLAGQETQYF,TGTGCCAGCAGCCCAGGACTAGCGGGGCAAGAGACCCAGTACTTC
NA,15,TRBV5-1,TRBD1,TRBJ1-5,CASSLDRGGNQPQHF,TGCGCCAGCAGCTTGGACAGGGGAGGCAATCAGCCCCAGCATTTT
NA,17,TRBV7-3,NA,TRBJ2-6,CASSFVGGGSGANVLTF,TGTGCCAGCAGCTTTGTAGGGGGTGGCTCTGGGGCCAACGTCCTGACTTTC
NA,15,TRBV7-3,TRBD2,TRBJ2-1,CASSLMLAGENEQFF,TGTGCCAGCAGCTTAATGCTAGCGGGAGAGAATGAGCAGTTCTTC
few,15,TRBV7-9,NA,TRBJ2-5,CASNHPGGSQETQYF,TGTGCCAGCAACCATCCTGGGGGCAGCCAAGAGACCCAGTACTTC
NA,15,TRBV4-2,TRBD1,TRBJ2-7,CASSQGQGGSYEQYF,TGTGCCAGCAGCCAGGGACAGGGAGGTTCTTACGAGCAGTACTTC
NA,15,TRBV25-1,NA,TRBJ1-3,CASSDPGGVGNTIYF,TGTGCCAGCAGTGACCCTGGGGGGGTTGGAAACACCATATATTTT
NA,14,TRBV5-1,NA,TRBJ2-1,CASSFSGKNNEQFF,TGCGCCAGCAGCTTCTCCGGGAAAAACAATGAGCAGTTCTTC
NA,15,TRBV27,TRBD2,TRBJ2-1,CASSIGTSGRPGQFF,TGTGCCAGCAGTATCGGGACTAGCGGGAGACCGGGGCAGTTCTTC
NA,12,TRBV29-1,TRBD1,TRBJ2-3,CSVRQGLDTQYF,TGCAGCGTTAGACAGGGGCTAGATACGCAGTATTTT
NA,18,TRBV7-3,NA,TRBJ2-2,CASSPTVGGPGIPGELFF,TGTGCCAGCAGCCCGACAGTCGGGGGGCCTGGGATACCCGGGGAGCTGTTTTTT
NA,17,TRBV10-3,TRBD1,TRBJ1-1,CAISESSGRGLNTEAFF,TGTGCCATCAGTGAGTCGAGTGGCAGGGGGCTTAACACTGAAGCTTTCTTT
NA,14,TRBV30,TRBD1,TRBJ1-6,CAWSPGTENSPLHF,TGTGCCTGGAGTCCGGGGACAGAAAATTCACCCCTCCACTTT